The present entry profiles one T cell receptor (beta chain) with its context. Its target is unknown. The germline V and J ends were trimmed by 3 bases and 3 bases, with 15 bases remaining between them. Germline values: CDR1 MGHRA, CDR2 YSYEKL. The CDR3 totals 16 residues. The data were obtained in a study of early T cells in non-severe SARS-CoV-2 infection. Study context: Sequencing of unsorted whole blood was done on bulk RNA, leaving chains unpaired.

Whole-study findings and limits: Database matching using VDJdb favored anti-spike CD8 responses, with private and CD4 specificities left missing.

TCRdb called the 5' RACE reads again in MiXCR, with one record for every CDR3 protein. The sample has around 30,000 distinct CDR3 sequences; less than 10% are singletons. The sequence was collected from an adult who was a healthcare worker with PCR-confirmed SARS-CoV-2 infection or an uninfected control (not recorded which). Input material: whole blood. The V and J genes are TRBV4-1 and TRBJ1-3; the D is unclear. The CDR3 is CASSQGRPTGGNTIYF. CDR3 bases: TGCGCCAGCAGCCAGGGCCGCCCGACGGGTGGAAACACCATATATTTT.